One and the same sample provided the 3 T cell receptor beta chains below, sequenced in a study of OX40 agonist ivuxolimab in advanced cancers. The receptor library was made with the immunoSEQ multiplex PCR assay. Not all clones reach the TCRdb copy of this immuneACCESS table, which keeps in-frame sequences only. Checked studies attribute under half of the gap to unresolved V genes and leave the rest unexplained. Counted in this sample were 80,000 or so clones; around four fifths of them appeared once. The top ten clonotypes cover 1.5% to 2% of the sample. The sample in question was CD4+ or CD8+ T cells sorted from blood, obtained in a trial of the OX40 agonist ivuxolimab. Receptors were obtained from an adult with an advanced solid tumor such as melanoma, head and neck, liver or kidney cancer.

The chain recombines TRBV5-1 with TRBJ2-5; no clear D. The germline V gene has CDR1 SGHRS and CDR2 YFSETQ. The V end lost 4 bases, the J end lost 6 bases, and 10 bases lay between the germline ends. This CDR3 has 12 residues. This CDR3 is CASSDLWKTQYF. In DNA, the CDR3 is TGCGCCAGCAGCGATCTCTGGAAGACCCAGTACTTC.

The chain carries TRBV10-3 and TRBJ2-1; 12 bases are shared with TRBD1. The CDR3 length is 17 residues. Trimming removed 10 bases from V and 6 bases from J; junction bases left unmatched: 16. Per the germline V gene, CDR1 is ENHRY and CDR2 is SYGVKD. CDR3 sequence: CATWGQGARGMANEQFF. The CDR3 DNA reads TGTGCCACCTGGGGACAGGGGGCGCGAGGAATGGCCAATGAGCAGTTCTTC.

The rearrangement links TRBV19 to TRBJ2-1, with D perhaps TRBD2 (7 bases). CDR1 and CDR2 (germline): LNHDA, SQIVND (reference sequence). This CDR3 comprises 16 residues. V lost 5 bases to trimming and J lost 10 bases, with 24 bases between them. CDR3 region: CASSSPGLGGTLEQFF. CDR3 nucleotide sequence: TGTGCCAGTAGTTCCCCCGGACTAGGGGGGACGCTCGAGCAGTTCTTC. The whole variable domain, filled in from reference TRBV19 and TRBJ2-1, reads DGGITQSPKYLFRKEGQNVTLSCEQNLNHDAMYWYRQDPGQGLRLIYYSQIVNDFQKGDIAEGYSVSREKKESFPLTVTSAQKNPTAFYLCASSSPGLGGTLEQFFGPGTRLTVL.